A selection of T cell receptor beta chains follows, all from one sample in a study of monozygotic twins with inflammatory bowel disease. TCRdb re-called the 5' RACE reads; every CDR3 protein appears as one record, without DNA. Recorded here are roughly 330,000 distinct CDR3 sequences; the top ten clones represent 2% to 2.5%. Input material: blood. These receptors all stem from a human donor with ulcerative colitis or Crohn's disease, or a healthy co-twin of an affected twin (not recorded which). CDR3s include the opening cysteine and the closing phenylalanine or tryptophan.

TRBV27	TRBJ2-7	CASRDSTYEQYF
TRBV5-1	TRBJ1-1	CASSRDPSETEAFF
TRBV25-1	TRBJ2-3	CASSEYSSFWGTDTQYF
TRBV20-1	TRBJ2-5	CSAPGGGALETQYF
TRBV24-1	TRBJ2-1	CATRASGGGEQFF
TRBV12-3/TRBV12-4	TRBJ1-5	CASSFDTGNQPQHF
TRBV19	TRBJ2-1	CASSWGAPPGNEQFF
TRBV5-1	TRBJ2-1	CASSLPTSGTGEQFF
TRBV28	TRBJ2-3	CATVSGRASSTDTQYF
TRBV20-1	TRBJ1-6	CSARDQGRESPLHF
TRBV18	TRBJ2-5	CASSPLGFEETQYF
TRBV4-1	TRBJ1-3	CASSQWQGSGNTIYF
TRBV20-1	TRBJ1-5	CSARGGAGTNQPQHF
TRBV30	TRBJ2-2	CASERNKGMDIGELFF
TRBV15	TRBJ1-1	CATKGTAVGDTEAFF
TRBV6-1	TRBJ2-7	CASRVAGGYEQYF
TRBV4-1	TRBJ1-2	CASSQTPGANYGYTF
TRBV20-1	TRBJ1-5	CSASIPQVPNQPQHF
TRBV7-8	TRBJ2-7	CASSLPPHRAGAEQYF
TRBV12-3/TRBV12-4	TRBJ2-7	CASSSTGGGYEQYF
TRBV18	TRBJ2-7	CASSGAGPSYEQYF
TRBV5-1	TRBJ2-1	CASSQNDEQFF
TRBV6-1	TRBJ2-3	CASSRGVLTDTQYF
TRBV15	TRBJ2-5	CATSTSGGRETQYF
TRBV20-1	TRBJ2-2	CSARDGVSGTGELFF
TRBV12-3/TRBV12-4	TRBJ2-1	CASSQKRGKSYNEQFF
TRBV18	TRBJ2-5	CASSSGRFQETQYF
TRBV27	TRBJ1-5	CASGRTGTKPQHF
TRBV20-1	TRBJ2-3	CSADLGRTDTQYF
TRBV19	TRBJ2-6	CASTTLKGGADSGANVLTF
TRBV5-1	TRBJ2-1	CASSLDEGGSYNEQFF
TRBV6-2/TRBV6-3	TRBJ2-7	CASRQPGQGAYEQYF
TRBV15	TRBJ2-7	CASSRAAGLYYEQYF
TRBV20-1	TRBJ2-7	CSGTRDGRVNEQYF
TRBV5-6	TRBJ2-2	CASTLQLTVTGELFF
TRBV7-9	TRBJ1-2	CASSRWGGVSTF
TRBV27	TRBJ2-2	CASSFVPAGTTGELFF
TRBV24-1	TRBJ1-2	CATSDPGTGVRGYTF
TRBV5-5	TRBJ1-2	CASSLVRGSYGYTF
TRBV27	TRBJ2-3	CASSLYAGGAQGTQYF
TRBV10-3	TRBJ2-3	CAIRPHAGTSIDTQYF
TRBV7-9	TRBJ2-1	CASSNRVHEQFF
TRBV20-1	TRBJ1-5	CSARRPGTGNNQPQHF
TRBV25-1	TRBJ2-7	CASSESSGSFSYEQYF
TRBV28	TRBJ2-3	CASSFWPTLEGTDTQYF
TRBV11-2	TRBJ1-6	CASSSFMGHPSSYNSPLHF
TRBV12-3/TRBV12-4	TRBJ2-3	CASGQGAGGTSTDTQYF
TRBV29-1	TRBJ2-2	CSAGTGVSGELFF
TRBV30	TRBJ2-1	CAWSTGGLYNEQFF
TRBV20-1	TRBJ2-7	CSASVFRYEQYF
TRBV20-1	TRBJ1-6	CSAPRAYNSPLHF
TRBV20-1	TRBJ2-3	CSARESGGLDTQYF
TRBV24-1	TRBJ2-7	CATSDSRVPYEQYF
TRBV12-3/TRBV12-4	TRBJ1-5	CASIQTGTNQPQHF
TRBV28	TRBJ1-1	CASNPGGMNTEAFF
TRBV6-1	TRBJ2-7	CASRESYEQYF
TRBV20-1	TRBJ2-3	CRTVPWPDTQYF
TRBV4-1	TRBJ2-7	CASSQDPGSPYEQYF